The entry below gives a single T cell receptor (beta chain) sequence along with its context. Its antigen is unknown. PCR involved 60 Vbeta and 13 Jbeta primers. Sequenced by immunoSEQ multiplex PCR; TCRdb stores in-frame clones only, minus some. This table holds about 160,000 clones, around 84% found once. The sample originates from a study of cytomegalovirus exposure and HLA in healthy donors. Study information: T cells numbering about 179 million yielded 95 million to 140 million unique TCR beta sequences in an earlier analysis. An early release of data contained about 85 million unique TCRs, which came from HLA-typed donors. Study results and caveats: Common viral pathogens (according to a later analysis) appeared linked to several of the most significant clusters. Presence/absence analyses assumed roughly uniform sequencing depth across donors, which may not hold.

The CDR3 is made up of 16 amino acids. V lost 0 bases and J lost 7; bases outside the gene matches: 9. Germline V gene sequence: CDR1 MNHNY, CDR2 SVGAGI (reference sequence). Material for sequencing was PBMCs. The receptor was derived from a man younger than 35 in good health and CMV-seronegative. The gene calls are TRBV6-6 and TRBJ2-1, with TRBD2 identical over 7 bases. The CDR3 sequence is CASSYSGGMRRNEQFF. The CDR3 region has the DNA TGTGCCAGCAGTTACTCGGGGGGGATGCGTCGGAATGAGCAGTTCTTC.